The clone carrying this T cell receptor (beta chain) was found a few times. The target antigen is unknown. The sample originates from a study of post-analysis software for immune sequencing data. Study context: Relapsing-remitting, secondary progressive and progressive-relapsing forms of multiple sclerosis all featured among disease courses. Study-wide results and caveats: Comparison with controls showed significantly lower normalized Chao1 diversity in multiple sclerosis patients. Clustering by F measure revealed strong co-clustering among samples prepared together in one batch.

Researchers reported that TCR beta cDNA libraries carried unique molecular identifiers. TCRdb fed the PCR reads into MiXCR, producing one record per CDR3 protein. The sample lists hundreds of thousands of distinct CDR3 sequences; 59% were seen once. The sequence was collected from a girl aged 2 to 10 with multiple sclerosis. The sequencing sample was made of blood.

The CDR3 DNA sequence: TGTGCCAGCAGCTTAGGGGAGTCATTCTCAGATACGCAGTATTTT. This encodes CASSLGESFSDTQYF. The chain carries TRBV7-3 and TRBJ2-3, with D perhaps TRBD2 (5 bases). With 2 bases removed from V and 4 bases from J, the gap between germline ends came to 13 bases. The CDR3 spans 15 residues. CDR1 and CDR2 from the germline V gene are SGHTA and FQGTGA.